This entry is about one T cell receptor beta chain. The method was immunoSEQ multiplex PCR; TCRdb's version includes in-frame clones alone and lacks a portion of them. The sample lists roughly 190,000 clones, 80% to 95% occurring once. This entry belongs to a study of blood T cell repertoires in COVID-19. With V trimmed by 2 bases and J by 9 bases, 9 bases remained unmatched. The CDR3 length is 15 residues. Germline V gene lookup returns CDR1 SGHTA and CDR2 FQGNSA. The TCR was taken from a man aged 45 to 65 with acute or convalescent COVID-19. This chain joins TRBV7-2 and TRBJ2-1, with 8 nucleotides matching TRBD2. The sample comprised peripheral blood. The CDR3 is CASSLFSGNAGEQFF. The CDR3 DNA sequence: TGTGCCAGCAGCTTATTTAGCGGGAATGCGGGTGAGCAGTTCTTC.